This T cell receptor beta chain was sequenced for a study of control samples from healthy donors and cancer patients. Trimming cost V 0 bases and J 4 bases, with 7 bases left between them. The CDR3 has 14 amino acids. Per the germline V gene, CDR1 is SGHTA and CDR2 is FQGNSA. The protocol was immunoSEQ multiplex PCR, while the TCRdb copy is restricted to in-frame clones and leaves out a portion. The sample holds roughly 400,000 clones, more than 80% seen once. This clone was picked up one time. Sample: PBMCs. This TCR came from a middle-aged man with head and neck cancer. The gene calls are TRBV7-2 and TRBJ1-5; D might be TRBD1 (6 bases). The CDR3 loop reads CASSLAGGNQPQHF. The CDR3 bases are TGTGCCAGCAGCTTAGCAGGGGGGAATCAGCCCCAGCATTTT.